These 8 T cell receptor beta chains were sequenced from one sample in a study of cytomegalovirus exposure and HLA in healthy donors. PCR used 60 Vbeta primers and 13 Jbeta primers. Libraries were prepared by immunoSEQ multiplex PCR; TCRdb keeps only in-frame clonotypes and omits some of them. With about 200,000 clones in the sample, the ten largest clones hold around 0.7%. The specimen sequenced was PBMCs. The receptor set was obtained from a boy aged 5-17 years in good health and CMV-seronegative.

Written as DNA, the CDR3 is TGTGCCAGCAGCTTCCGGCAGGTTGAATATGGCTACACCTTC. Its translation: CASSFRQVEYGYTF. This sequence joins TRBV5-4 and TRBJ1-2; no reliable D call. CDR1 SGHNT and CDR2 YYREEE come from the germline V gene (reference sequence). V lost 2 bases, J lost 5 bases, and 13 bases lay in between. This CDR3 region has 14 residues.

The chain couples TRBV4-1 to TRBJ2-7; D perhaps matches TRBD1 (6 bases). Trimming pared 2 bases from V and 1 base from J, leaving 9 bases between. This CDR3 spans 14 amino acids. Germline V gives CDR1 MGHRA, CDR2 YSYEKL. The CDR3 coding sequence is TGCGCCAGCAGCCAACCAGGACAGTCCTACGAGCAGTACTTC. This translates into CASSQPGQSYEQYF.

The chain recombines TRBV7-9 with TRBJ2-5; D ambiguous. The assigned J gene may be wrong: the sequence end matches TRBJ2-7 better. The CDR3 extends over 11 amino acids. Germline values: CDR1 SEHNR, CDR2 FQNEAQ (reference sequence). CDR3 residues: CASSLNYEQYF. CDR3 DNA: TGTGCCAGCAGCTTAAACTACGAGCAGTACTTC.

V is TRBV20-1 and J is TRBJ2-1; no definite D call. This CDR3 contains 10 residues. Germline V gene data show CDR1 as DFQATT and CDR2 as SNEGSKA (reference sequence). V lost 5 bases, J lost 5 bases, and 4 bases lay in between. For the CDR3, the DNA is TGCAGTGCTCGTAACAATGAGCAGTTCTTC. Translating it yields CSARNNEQFF.

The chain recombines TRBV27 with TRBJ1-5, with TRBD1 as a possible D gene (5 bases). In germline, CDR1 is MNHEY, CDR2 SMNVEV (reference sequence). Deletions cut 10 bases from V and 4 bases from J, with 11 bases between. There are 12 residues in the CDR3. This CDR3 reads CATRGANQPQHF. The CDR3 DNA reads TGTGCCACCCGCGGGGCAAATCAGCCCCAGCATTTT.

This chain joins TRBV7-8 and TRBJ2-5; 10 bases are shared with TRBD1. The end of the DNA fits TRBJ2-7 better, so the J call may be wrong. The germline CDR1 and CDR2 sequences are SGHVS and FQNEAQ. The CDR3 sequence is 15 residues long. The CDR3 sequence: CASSLSGQGSHEQYF. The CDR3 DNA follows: TGTGCCAGCAGCTTATCGGGACAGGGGTCCCACGAGCAGTACTTC.

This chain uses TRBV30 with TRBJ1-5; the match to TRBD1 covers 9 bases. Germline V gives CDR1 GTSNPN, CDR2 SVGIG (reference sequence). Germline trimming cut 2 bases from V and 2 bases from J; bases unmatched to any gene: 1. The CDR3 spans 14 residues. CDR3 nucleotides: TGTGCCTGGAGTCGACAGGGGGGCAATCAGCCCCAGCATTTT. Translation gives CAWSRQGGNQPQHF.

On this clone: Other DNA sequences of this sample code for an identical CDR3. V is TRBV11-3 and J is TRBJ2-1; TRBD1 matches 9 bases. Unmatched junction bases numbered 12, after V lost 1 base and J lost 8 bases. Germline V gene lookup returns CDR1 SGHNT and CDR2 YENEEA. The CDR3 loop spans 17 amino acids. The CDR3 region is CASSLAYGTGTLDEQFF. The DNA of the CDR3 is TGTGCCAGCAGCTTAGCTTACGGGACAGGGACCTTGGATGAGCAGTTCTTC.